These T cell receptor beta chains were read from a single sample in a study of shared clonotypes between healthy human individuals. Repertoires were generated with immunoSEQ multiplex PCR, while TCRdb's copy carries only in-frame clones and drops some. The table records roughly 380,000 clones, 96% of them present only once. The material sequenced was memory CD8+ T cells sorted from blood. The receptor source for this set is a man younger than 45 in good health. Both conserved end residues are trimmed from each CDR3.

V	J	length	CDR3
TRBV6-6	TRBJ1-1	9	ASSYRAEAF
TRBV2	TRBJ2-3	9	ASSSWDTQY
TRBV29-1	TRBJ2-5	10	SPRGVQETQY
TRBV29-1	TRBJ1-2	9	SVGGQSGYT
TRBV28	TRBJ1-2	14	ASSSAGTESNYGYT
TRBV4-2	TRBJ2-4	14	ASSQDGGLAKNIQY
TRBV6-6	TRBJ2-3	13	ASSSRGQGTDTQY
TRBV19	TRBJ1-5	12	ASSRQGIRQPQH
TRBV9	TRBJ2-2	13	ASRPRLATTGELF
TRBV18	TRBJ2-6	14	ASSPTAGSGANVLT
TRBV28	TRBJ1-2	14	ASSFPTGSTIGGYT